These 27 T cell receptor beta chains originate from one sample sequenced in a study of T cell responses to AZD1222 COVID-19 vaccine. Some clones are missing from TCRdb's copy, which holds only in-frame ones; the method was immunoSEQ multiplex PCR. The sample shows under 150,000 clones, roughly 88% of them seen only once. The source was peripheral blood, collected on day 0 of MenACWY control vaccination. Receptors originate from an adult in good health.

The V and J genes are TRBV24-1 and TRBJ1-2; maybe TRBD1 (5 bases). Per the germline V gene, CDR1 is KGHDR and CDR2 is SFDVKD. The CDR3 contains 17 residues. V gave up 8 bases and J gave up 4 bases, with 25 bases separating them. CDR3 bases: TGTGCCACCACTCCTACTTGGGAGACAGACTCTCTCTATGGCTACACCTTC. The encoded protein is CATTPTWETDSLYGYTF.

The chain recombines TRBV25-1 with TRBJ2-1, with D maybe TRBD1 (6 bases). Trimming shortened V by 5 bases and J by 3 bases, and 14 bases separated the two germline ends. The germline V gene has CDR1 MGHDK and CDR2 SYGVNS. CDR3 size: 15 residues. CDR3 sequence: CASSRPGGIYNEQFF. The CDR3 coding sequence is TGTGCCAGCAGTCGCCCTGGGGGCATCTACAATGAGCAGTTCTTC. Combining the CDR3 with reference TRBV25-1 and TRBJ2-1 gives the whole variable domain EADIYQTPRYLVIGTGKKITLECSQTMGHDKMYWYQQDPGMELHLIHYSYGVNSTEKGDLSSESTVSRIRTEHFPLTLESARPSHTSQYLCASSRPGGIYNEQFFGPGTRLTVL.

The chain is built from TRBV5-1 and TRBJ2-7; maybe TRBD2 (5 bases). Trimming removed 0 bases from V and 3 bases from J, with 10 bases in between. In germline, CDR1 is SGHRS, CDR2 YFSETQ. This CDR3 comprises 14 residues. This chain's CDR3 is CASSLVGDRYEQYF. For the CDR3, the DNA is TGCGCCAGCAGCTTGGTCGGGGATCGCTACGAGCAGTACTTC.

The chain employs TRBV9 and TRBJ2-1; 16 bases match TRBD2. From germline, CDR1 is SGDLS and CDR2 YYNGEE. J was trimmed by 5 bases and V by 3 bases; bases with no gene match: 8. The CDR3 contains 18 residues. CDR3 coding DNA: TGTGCCAGCAGCGCCGGGACTAGCGGGGGGGCGGTAAACAATGAGCAGTTCTTC. Encoded protein: CASSAGTSGGAVNNEQFF.

CDR3 loop: CASSLDRASGYTF. CDR3 DNA: TGCGCCAGCAGCTTGGACAGGGCGAGCGGCTACACCTTC. The chain recombines TRBV5-1 with TRBJ1-2; possibly TRBD1 for D (6 bases). The germline V gene encodes CDR1 SGHRS and CDR2 YFSETQ. Trimming removed 0 bases at V and 8 bases at J, with 11 bases between. The CDR3 contains 13 residues. The full variable domain, completed using reference TRBV5-1 and TRBJ1-2, is KAGVTQTPRYLIKTRGQQVTLSCSPISGHRSVSWYQQTPGQGLQFLFEYFSETQRNKGNFPGRFSGRQFSNSRSEMNVSTLELGDSALYLCASSLDRASGYTFGSGTRLTVV.

CDR3 DNA sequence: TGTGCCAGCAGCGTTAACAGTCAGGGGAATTCACCCCTCCACTTT. Protein product: CASSVNSQGNSPLHF. This chain uses TRBV9 with TRBJ1-6, with D maybe TRBD1 (6 bases). V lost 2 bases to trimming and J lost 7 bases, with 13 bases between them. The CDR3 consists of 15 residues. The germline V gene has CDR1 SGDLS and CDR2 YYNGEE.

CDR3 bases: TGCGCCAGCCAGGCATCCGGGACAGGGGGCTTGGAGACCCAGTACTTC. Translating gives CASQASGTGGLETQYF. The chain joins TRBV5-1 to TRBJ2-5; 12 positions agree with TRBD1. The germline V gene has CDR1 SGHRS and CDR2 YFSETQ. This CDR3 has 16 residues. V shed 7 bases, J shed 5 bases, and the junction held 12 bases outside the gene matches.

This clone was observed once. V and J are TRBV25-1 and TRBJ2-3; D is undetermined. Germline V gene lookup returns CDR1 MGHDK and CDR2 SYGVNS. Trimming removed 5 bases at V and 13 bases at J, with 4 bases between. The CDR3 loop spans 8 amino acids. The CDR3 sequence is CASSRKYF. CDR3 sequence (DNA): TGTGCCAGCAGTAGGAAGTATTTT.

The chain is built from TRBV7-2 and TRBJ2-5; 10 bases map to TRBD1. The CDR3 has 14 amino acids. The germline V gene encodes CDR1 SGHTA and CDR2 FQGNSA. Trimming cost V 3 bases and J 9 bases; bases outside gene matches: 7. In DNA, the CDR3 is TGTGCCAGCAGCTTCCAAGACAGGGGGCAGGCCCAGTACTTC. This encodes CASSFQDRGQAQYF.

The rearrangement uses TRBV2 and TRBJ1-2; D gene ambiguous. The V and J ends lost 1 base and 4 bases respectively, with 16 bases between them. CDR1 and CDR2 (germline): SNHLY, FYNNEI. This CDR3 is 16 amino acids long. In DNA, the CDR3 is TGTGCCAGCAGTGAAGGTCTCGCGGGCTCCAGCTATGGCTACACCTTC. Amino acid sequence: CASSEGLAGSSYGYTF. Full variable domain (remainder filled in from reference TRBV2 and TRBJ1-2): EPEVTQTPSHQVTQMGQEVILRCVPISNHLYFYWYRQILGQKVEFLVSFYNNEISEKSEIFDDQFSVERPDGSNFTLKIRSTKLEDSAMYFCASSEGLAGSSYGYTFGSGTRLTVV.

V and J are TRBV18 and TRBJ1-2, with D perhaps TRBD1 (5 bases). The V gene lost 2 bases and the J gene lost 6 bases, with 13 bases spanning the gap. The CDR3 runs 14 residues. Germline V gives CDR1 KGHSH, CDR2 LQKENI. The CDR3 nucleotides read TGTGCCAGCTCACCAGGGTGGCAGGGTCATGGCTACACCTTC. Translated: CASSPGWQGHGYTF.

The rearrangement joins TRBV19 to TRBJ1-5; 7 bases are a match to TRBD1. V dropped 3 bases and J dropped 2; count of bases not matched to a gene: 4. Per the germline V gene, CDR1 is LNHDA and CDR2 is SQIVND (reference sequence). There are 15 residues in the CDR3. Here the CDR3 reads CASSIPGQRNQPQHF. In nucleotides, the CDR3 is TGTGCCAGTAGTATCCCGGGACAGCGCAATCAGCCCCAGCATTTT.

This clone was found once. This chain connects TRBV11-1 to TRBJ2-5, with D possibly TRBD2 on 6 matching bases. Germline V lookup: CDR1 SGHAT, CDR2 FQDESV (reference sequence). The length of the CDR3 is 14 residues. Deletions cut 5 bases from V and 5 bases from J, with 15 bases between. The CDR3 is CASSPVGGSETQYF. CDR3 nucleotides: TGTGCCAGCAGCCCCGTGGGAGGTAGTGAGACCCAGTACTTC.

This chain uses TRBV27 with TRBJ2-7; the match to TRBD1 covers 9 bases. The CDR3 consists of 19 residues. The ends lost 6 bases at V and 3 bases at J; junction bases unmatched: 21. Germline V gives CDR1 MNHEY, CDR2 SMNVEV (reference sequence). The CDR3 DNA follows: TGTGCCAGCAGCTTAACATTCCTTTGGACGGGACAGGGAGACTACGAGCAGTACTTC. This sequence encodes CASSLTFLWTGQGDYEQYF.

The chain carries TRBV6-5 and TRBJ1-2; 11 positions match TRBD1. This CDR3 comprises 13 residues. J lost 9 bases, V lost 8 bases, and 8 bases had no gene match. Germline V gene data show CDR1 as MNHEY and CDR2 as SVGAGI. The CDR3 sequence: CASRGTGGDRYTF. The CDR3 DNA reads as TGTGCCAGCCGGGGGACAGGGGGGGATCGCTACACCTTC.

This clone appeared a few times. V and J are TRBV9 and TRBJ1-6, with TRBD1 identical over 9 bases. J lost 8 bases, V lost 5 bases, and 2 bases had no gene match. The CDR3 is made up of 13 amino acids. In germline, CDR1 is SGDLS, CDR2 YYNGEE. CDR3 sequence: CASRRDRDSPLHF. CDR3 in DNA: TGTGCCAGCAGACGGGACAGGGATTCACCCCTCCACTTT.

The chain employs TRBV7-9 and TRBJ1-2; D gene uncertain. The V and J ends lost 2 bases and 7 bases respectively, with 8 bases between them. The CDR3 is made up of 12 amino acids. The germline V gene has CDR1 SEHNR and CDR2 FQNEAQ (reference sequence). The CDR3 sequence: CASSLMFGGYTF. The CDR3, as DNA: TGTGCCAGCAGCTTAATGTTCGGTGGCTACACCTTC.

The chain recombines TRBV7-2 with TRBJ2-1, with D unclear. The V and J ends lost 1 base and 8 bases respectively, with 12 bases between them. The germline gives CDR1 SGHTA, CDR2 FQGNSA. CDR3 size: 14 residues. Here the CDR3 DNA reads TGTGCCAGCAGCTTAGGGCCTACAATGGATGAGCAGTTCTTC. This codes for CASSLGPTMDEQFF. Full variable domain (rest looked up from reference TRBV7-2 and TRBJ2-1): GAGVSQSPSNKVTEKGKDVELRCDPISGHTALYWYRQSLGQGLEFLIYFQGNSAPDKSGLPSDRFSAERTGGSVSTLTIQRTQQEDSAVYLCASSLGPTMDEQFFGPGTRLTVL.

The chain couples TRBV10-3 to TRBJ2-3; 14 bases are a match to TRBD2. This CDR3 has 17 amino acids. Trimming took 5 bases from V and 0 from J; bases not matched to a gene: 4. Germline CDR1 and CDR2: ENHRY and SYGVKD. This CDR3 reads CAISRTSGGLSTDTQYF. The CDR3 DNA is TGTGCCATCAGTCGGACTAGCGGGGGGCTCAGCACAGATACGCAGTATTTT.

This chain joins TRBV7-2 and TRBJ2-5, with D perhaps TRBD1 (6 bases). Germline values: CDR1 SGHTA, CDR2 FQGNSA. The germline V and J ends were trimmed by 3 bases and 7 bases, with 21 bases remaining between them. This CDR3 spans 16 amino acids. In DNA form, the CDR3 reads TGTGCCAGCAGCTTTTATGGGACAATTTTTAAGGGGACCCAGTACTTC. Its translation is CASSFYGTIFKGTQYF.

This rearrangement joins TRBV7-8 to TRBJ2-5, with 7 bases that match TRBD2. The CDR3 spans 15 residues. V lost 2 bases and J lost 1; bases outside the gene matches: 4. CDR1 is SGHVS, CDR2 FQNEAQ, per germline. The CDR3 DNA is TGTGCCAGCAGCTTATTAGCGGGTAGCCAAGAGACCCAGTACTTC. This translates into CASSLLAGSQETQYF.

The J gene is TRBJ2-5, the V gene TRBV6-4; the D is unclear. The germline V gene has CDR1 MRHNA and CDR2 SNTAGT. This CDR3 region has 16 residues. Trimming cost V 4 bases and J 3 bases, with 18 bases left between them. This CDR3 reads CASSGIGETVKETQYF. CDR3 in DNA: TGTGCCAGCAGTGGAATTGGGGAAACCGTAAAAGAGACCCAGTACTTC.

This chain uses TRBV5-1 with TRBJ2-1; no reliable D call. The length of the CDR3 is 12 residues. V shed 7 bases and J shed 10 bases, with 15 bases lying between them. From germline, CDR1 is SGHRS and CDR2 YFSETQ. In DNA form, the CDR3 reads TGCGCCAGCTACCGGACCGGAAACGAGCAGTTCTTC. Its translation is CASYRTGNEQFF. Looking up the rest from reference TRBV5-1 and TRBJ2-1 gives the full variable domain: KAGVTQTPRYLIKTRGQQVTLSCSPISGHRSVSWYQQTPGQGLQFLFEYFSETQRNKGNFPGRFSGRQFSNSRSEMNVSTLELGDSALYLCASYRTGNEQFFGPGTRLTVL.

The chain has TRBV7-9 and TRBJ1-2, with TRBD1 as a possible D gene (6 bases). Trimming removed 1 base from V and 6 bases from J, with 9 bases in between. CDR1 is SEHNR, CDR2 FQNEAQ, per germline (reference sequence). This CDR3 spans 13 amino acids. Here the CDR3 reads CASSLGTDDGYTF. The CDR3 coding sequence is TGTGCCAGCAGCTTAGGGACAGACGATGGCTACACCTTC.

The rearrangement uses TRBV5-1 and TRBJ2-4; 14 nucleotides line up with TRBD2. There are 14 residues in the CDR3. Germline CDR1 reads SGHRS; CDR2 reads YFSETQ. The V gene end was trimmed by 3 bases and the J gene end by 11 bases; junction bases not matched to a gene: 4. The CDR3 DNA sequence: TGCGCCAGCAGCTCAGGACTAGCGGGGGGCGTTCAGTACTTC. Residues: CASSSGLAGGVQYF.

The genes are TRBV2 and TRBJ1-3; TRBD1 aligns across 7 bases. The CDR3 contains 15 residues. Losses at the gene ends were 6 bases for V and 2 bases for J; bases not matched to a gene: 7. In germline, CDR1 is SNHLY, CDR2 FYNNEI. This CDR3 reads CASRIQGLTGNTIYF. CDR3 coding DNA: TGTGCCAGCAGGATACAGGGGCTAACTGGAAACACCATATATTTT.

For the CDR3, the DNA is TGTGCCAGCAGTTTAGGGGAGGGCCGCCTTAATGAAAAACTGTTTTTT. This encodes CASSLGEGRLNEKLFF. The chain employs TRBV28 and TRBJ1-4; D unclear. CDR1 and CDR2 (germline): MDHEN, SYDVKM. V gave up 2 bases and J gave up 4 bases, with 14 bases separating them. The CDR3 has 16 residues.